This entry lists 17 T cell receptor beta chains sequenced from one sample in a study of blood T cell repertoires in COVID-19. Only in-frame clones appear in the TCRdb table, and some are missing; sequencing was by immunoSEQ multiplex PCR. The table records around 230,000 clones, 75% to 90% of them present only once. The sample taken for sequencing was PBMCs or T cells enriched from blood (not recorded which). The receptor source for this set is a woman between 40 and 55 years old with acute COVID-19.

This chain uses TRBV18 with TRBJ1-6; D is undetermined. CDR3 size: 14 residues. Germline assignment: CDR1 KGHSH and CDR2 LQKENI. The V gene lost 1 base and the J gene lost 10 bases, with 11 bases spanning the gap. CDR3 DNA: TGTGCCAGCTCACCACAGGGAGCCTCCTCACCCCTCCACTTT. It is translated as CASSPQGASSPLHF.

This clone was seen only a few times. The chain carries TRBV27 and TRBJ2-3; D not certain. CDR3 length: 14 residues. Looked up from germline, CDR1 is MNHEY and CDR2 is SMNVEV (reference sequence). The V end lost 3 bases, the J end lost 2 bases, and 9 bases lay between the germline ends. CDR3 coding DNA: TGTGCCAGCAGTTTCGCACAGCCCACAGATACGCAGTATTTT. Translation: CASSFAQPTDTQYF.

Comment on this clone: One base away lies a much larger clone, so this may be a sequencing read error. V is TRBV6-5 and J is TRBJ1-1, with 9 positions matching TRBD1. Germline CDR1 reads MNHEY; CDR2 reads SVGAGI. The CDR3 extends over 12 amino acids. V shed 7 bases, J shed 4 bases, and the junction held 1 base outside the gene matches. The CDR3 bases are TGTGCCAGCAAGACAGGGGGCACTGAAGCTTTCTTT. This sequence encodes CASKTGGTEAFF.

The rearrangement joins TRBV5-1 to TRBJ2-2; 9 bases align to TRBD1. Germline V gene data show CDR1 as SGHRS and CDR2 as YFSETQ. The CDR3 is made up of 16 amino acids. V lost 0 bases to trimming and J lost 5 bases; unmatched junction nucleotides: 5. DNA for the CDR3: TGCGCCAGCAGCTTGGGAACAGGGGGCAAAACCGGGGAGCTGTTTTTT. It encodes CASSLGTGGKTGELFF. Looking up the rest from reference TRBV5-1 and TRBJ2-2 gives the full variable domain: KAGVTQTPRYLIKTRGQQVTLSCSPISGHRSVSWYQQTPGQGLQFLFEYFSETQRNKGNFPGRFSGRQFSNSRSEMNVSTLELGDSALYLCASSLGTGGKTGELFFGEGSRLTVL.

V and J are TRBV5-1 and TRBJ1-1; D remains unclear. The CDR3 is made up of 14 amino acids. Trimming cost V 3 bases and J 4 bases, with 13 bases left between them. Germline CDR1 reads SGHRS; CDR2 reads YFSETQ. The CDR3 coding sequence is TGCGCCAGCAGCTCCACTTCGAGGAGCACTGAAGCTTTCTTT. Translation gives CASSSTSRSTEAFF.

V usage is TRBV28 and J usage is TRBJ1-1; D not resolved. This CDR3 region has 13 residues. CDR1 and CDR2 (germline): MDHEN, SYDVKM. V lost 7 bases, J lost 1 base, and 10 bases lay in between. CDR3 loop: CASTETGNTEAFF. The CDR3 DNA reads TGTGCCAGCACTGAGACGGGGAACACTGAAGCTTTCTTT.

The chain is built from TRBV10-2 and TRBJ2-2; weak D call: TRBD1 (6 bases). Trimming removed 9 bases from V and 5 bases from J, with 22 bases in between. Germline V gene data show CDR1 as WSHSY and CDR2 as SAAADI. The CDR3 sequence is 16 residues long. The DNA of the CDR3 is TGCGCCAGTAGCCTCGTAGACAGGACCTCTACCGGGGAGCTGTTTTTT. Translating it yields CASSLVDRTSTGELFF.

The gene calls are TRBV24-1 and TRBJ2-2; TRBD1 might be the D (6 bases). Germline V lookup: CDR1 KGHDR, CDR2 SFDVKD. The CDR3 length is 16 residues. V dropped 2 bases and J dropped 0 bases, with 9 bases sitting between them. The CDR3 protein is CATSDWDTTNTGELFF. DNA for the CDR3: TGTGCCACCAGTGATTGGGACACTACGAACACCGGGGAGCTGTTTTTT.

The chain is built from TRBV3-1 (or the pseudogene TRBV3-2) and TRBJ2-3; the match to TRBD2 covers 10 bases. CDR3 size: 17 residues. With 1 base clipped from V and 1 base from J, the junction kept 5 bases outside the gene matches. CDR1 LGHDT and CDR2 YNNKEL come from the germline V gene (reference sequence). CDR3 sequence reads: CASSQAGLAGGTDTQYF. CDR3 nucleotide sequence: TGTGCCAGCAGCCAAGCCGGCCTAGCGGGGGGCACAGATACGCAGTATTTT.

V and J are TRBV9 and TRBJ1-5; TRBD1 is a possible D gene (5 bases). The CDR3 consists of 14 residues. The germline V and J ends were trimmed by 4 bases and 4 bases, with 12 bases remaining between them. Germline V lookup: CDR1 SGDLS, CDR2 YYNGEE. The CDR3 region has the DNA TGTGCCAGCAGCCCGGGGGTTCAGAATCAGCCCCAGCATTTT. It encodes CASSPGVQNQPQHF. The full variable domain, in which reference TRBV9 and TRBJ1-5 provide the parts outside the CDR3, is DSGVTQTPKHLITATGQRVTLRCSPRSGDLSVYWYQQSLDQGLQFLIQYYNGEERAKGNILERFSAQQFPDLHSELNLSSLELGDSALYFCASSPGVQNQPQHFGDGTRLSIL.

The gene calls are TRBV4-2 and TRBJ2-3; 9 bases are shared with TRBD2. V dropped 1 base and J dropped 2; count of bases not matched to a gene: 1. Germline CDR1 and CDR2: LGHNA and YNFKEQ. This CDR3 comprises 15 residues. CDR3 residues: CASSQASGITDTQYF. The CDR3 bases are TGTGCCAGCAGCCAAGCTAGCGGGATCACAGATACGCAGTATTTT.

The rearrangement uses TRBV29-1 and TRBJ2-7; 8 bases are shared with TRBD1. Trimming took 2 bases from V and 7 from J; bases not matched to a gene: 10. The V gene's germline CDR1 is SQVTM and CDR2 ANQGSEA. The CDR3 totals 14 residues. Here the CDR3 DNA reads TGCAGCGTTGAAAACCCGGGACAGGTAACTGAGCAGTACTTC. Residues: CSVENPGQVTEQYF.

This rearrangement joins TRBV6-5 to TRBJ1-1; D uncertain. Per the germline V gene, CDR1 is MNHEY and CDR2 is SVGAGI. The ends were cut back, 7 bases at V and 0 bases at J, with 9 bases in the middle. This CDR3 contains 13 residues. CDR3 sequence (DNA): TGTGCCAGCACCGGCGGAGTGAACACTGAAGCTTTCTTT. It is translated as CASTGGVNTEAFF.

A single count supports this clone. The chain links TRBV6-4 to TRBJ2-3; 15 nucleotides align to TRBD2. V shed 5 bases and J 4 bases; nucleotides not matched to a gene: 7. The germline gives CDR1 MRHNA, CDR2 SNTAGT. This CDR3 has 17 amino acids. This chain's CDR3 is CASSPSGLAGGADTQYF. The CDR3 DNA is TGTGCCAGCAGTCCCTCGGGACTAGCGGGGGGTGCAGATACGCAGTATTTT.

This rearrangement joins TRBV12-5 to TRBJ2-7; D is uncertain. The CDR3 consists of 11 residues. The germline gives CDR1 LGHNT, CDR2 FRNRAP. Trimming pared 5 bases from V and 4 bases from J, leaving 6 bases between. The CDR3 loop is CASGLRYEQYF. In DNA form, the CDR3 reads TGTGCTAGTGGTCTTAGATACGAGCAGTACTTC.

The chain recombines TRBV6-1 with TRBJ2-3; 11 bases map to TRBD2. This CDR3 region has 14 residues. In germline, CDR1 is MNHNS, CDR2 SASEGT. Trimming cost V 2 bases and J 8 bases; bases outside gene matches: 3. The DNA for the CDR3 is TGTGCCAGCAGTGAAACTAGCGGGGGAGGTACGCAGTATTTT. The encoded protein is CASSETSGGGTQYF.

This chain joins TRBV14 and TRBJ1-1, with TRBD1 matching 7 bases. Trimming took 5 bases from V and 1 from J; bases not matched to a gene: 4. The CDR3 consists of 14 residues. Germline values: CDR1 SGHDN, CDR2 FVKESK. This CDR3 reads CASSTRQGNTEAFF. The DNA for the CDR3 is TGTGCCAGCAGCACAAGACAGGGGAACACTGAAGCTTTCTTT.